The 9 T cell receptor beta chains listed next were all sequenced from one sample in a study of cytomegalovirus exposure and HLA in healthy donors. Clones were read by immunoSEQ multiplex PCR, and TCRdb kept only the in-frame ones, dropping some. This table holds about 140,000 clones, around nine tenths found once. Sequencing input: PBMCs. These receptors were collected from a man younger than 30 in good health and CMV-seropositive.

The V call is TRBV5-1, the J call TRBJ2-7, with TRBD2 as a possible D gene (6 bases). Looked up from germline, CDR1 is SGHRS and CDR2 is YFSETQ. This CDR3 contains 14 residues. Trimming cost V 1 base and J 6 bases, with 14 bases left between them. CDR3 sequence (DNA): TGCGCCAGCAGCTTGCGGGCTAGCGAATCCGAGCAGTACTTC. It specifies CASSLRASESEQYF.

This clone appeared once. This chain links TRBV19 with TRBJ2-2; D is possibly TRBD2 (5 bases). Trimming took off 3 bases at V and 0 bases at J, with 17 bases between the two ends. Germline V gene lookup returns CDR1 LNHDA and CDR2 SQIVND (reference sequence). This CDR3 region has 18 residues. The CDR3 here is CASSMIPGSITNTGELFF. The CDR3 DNA reads TGTGCCAGTAGTATGATCCCGGGGTCGATAACGAACACCGGGGAGCTGTTTTTT.

The chain links TRBV27 to TRBJ2-7, with 13 bases matching TRBD2. The ends lost 6 bases at V and 2 bases at J; junction bases unmatched: 4. Germline V CDR1 and CDR2: MNHEY, SMNVEV (reference sequence). The CDR3 loop spans 15 amino acids. CDR3 bases: TGTGCCAGCAGCCGGACTAGCGGGAGCCCCTACGAGCAGTACTTC. Encoded protein: CASSRTSGSPYEQYF.

This chain joins TRBV30 and TRBJ2-7, with 11 bases that match TRBD2. V shed 6 bases and J 0 bases; nucleotides not matched to a gene: 4. This CDR3 has 14 residues. Germline assignment: CDR1 GTSNPN and CDR2 SVGIG (reference sequence). The CDR3, as DNA: TGTGCCTGCACCGGGACTAGCGGCTCCTACGAGCAGTACTTC. Translating it yields CACTGTSGSYEQYF.

This clone has more than one count but fewer than ten. The CDR3 DNA reads as TGTGCCAGCAGTGATCCGGGAACCTACGAGCAGTACTTC. Residues: CASSDPGTYEQYF. The chain employs TRBV2 and TRBJ2-7; TRBD2 is a possible D gene (5 bases). The V gene's germline CDR1 is SNHLY and CDR2 FYNNEI. The CDR3 has 13 amino acids. Between the trimmed V and J ends, which lost 3 bases and 2 bases, there was a span of 8 bases. Complete variable domain (other parts from reference TRBV2 and TRBJ2-7): EPEVTQTPSHQVTQMGQEVILRCVPISNHLYFYWYRQILGQKVEFLVSFYNNEISEKSEIFDDQFSVERPDGSNFTLKIRSTKLEDSAMYFCASSDPGTYEQYFGPGTRLTVT.

The chain carries TRBV5-1 and TRBJ2-3; D may be TRBD1 (6 bases). CDR1 and CDR2 from the germline V gene are SGHRS and YFSETQ. This CDR3 contains 16 residues. V dropped 2 bases and J dropped 2 bases, with 15 bases sitting between them. The CDR3 loop is CASSLTPGDPTDTQYF. CDR3 sequence (DNA): TGCGCCAGCAGCTTAACCCCAGGGGATCCCACAGATACGCAGTATTTT.

The chain carries TRBV7-9 and TRBJ2-1, with no clear D. Germline V CDR1 and CDR2: SEHNR, FQNEAQ (reference sequence). V lost 2 bases and J lost 6, with 8 bases in between. CDR3 length equals 13 residues. For the CDR3, the DNA is TGTGCCAGCAGCTTACAGTACACCAATGAGCAGTTCTTC. Translating gives CASSLQYTNEQFF.

This chain links TRBV7-2 with TRBJ1-5; 12 nucleotides line up with TRBD1. The ends lost 6 bases at V and 5 bases at J; junction bases unmatched: 8. CDR3 length equals 16 residues. CDR1 SGHTA and CDR2 FQGNSA come from the germline V gene. CDR3 bases: TGTGCCAGCAGTTTCACCGGGACAGGGGGCTATCAGCCCCAGCATTTT. Protein product: CASSFTGTGGYQPQHF. Full variable domain (remainder filled in from reference TRBV7-2 and TRBJ1-5): GAGVSQSPSNKVTEKGKDVELRCDPISGHTALYWYRQSLGQGLEFLIYFQGNSAPDKSGLPSDRFSAERTGGSVSTLTIQRTQQEDSAVYLCASSFTGTGGYQPQHFGDGTRLSIL.

The CDR3, as DNA: TGTGCCAGCTCGCGGGACTCTCACTCCTACAATGAGCAGTTCTTC. Its translation is CASSRDSHSYNEQFF. The rearrangement uses TRBV6-5 and TRBJ2-1, with D perhaps TRBD2 (6 bases). V gave up 8 bases and J gave up 0 bases, with 14 bases separating them. Germline V lookup: CDR1 MNHEY, CDR2 SVGAGI. The CDR3 length is 15 residues.